This T cell receptor (beta chain) was profiled in a study of T cell responses to AZD1222 COVID-19 vaccine. The trim removed 6 bases at V and 8 bases at J, leaving 13 bases unmatched. CDR1 and CDR2 from the germline V gene are LNHDA and SQIVND (reference sequence). This CDR3 contains 15 residues. Sequenced by immunoSEQ multiplex PCR; TCRdb stores in-frame clones only, minus some. The sample contains fewer than 200,000 clones, about 90% of which appear only once. This clonotype originated in an adult in good health. Sequences were derived from peripheral blood, sampled on day 0 of AZD1222 vaccination. The chain carries TRBV19 and TRBJ1-2, with TRBD1 identical over 9 bases. CDR3 loop: CASSTTGTGSGGYTF. The CDR3 DNA sequence: TGTGCCAGTAGCACTACCGGGACAGGGAGCGGCGGCTACACCTTC.